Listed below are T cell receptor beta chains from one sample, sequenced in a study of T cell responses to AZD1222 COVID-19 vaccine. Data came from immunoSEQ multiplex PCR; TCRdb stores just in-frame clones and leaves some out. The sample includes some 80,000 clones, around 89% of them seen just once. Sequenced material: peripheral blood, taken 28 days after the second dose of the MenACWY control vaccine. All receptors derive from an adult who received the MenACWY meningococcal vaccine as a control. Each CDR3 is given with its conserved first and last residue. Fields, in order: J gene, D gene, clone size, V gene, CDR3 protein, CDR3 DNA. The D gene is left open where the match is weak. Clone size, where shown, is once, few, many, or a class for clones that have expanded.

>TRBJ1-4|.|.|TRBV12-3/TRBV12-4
CASTVNREKLFF
TGTGCCAGCACCGTCAACAGGGAAAAACTGTTTTTT
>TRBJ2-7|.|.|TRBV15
CATSNQIGNGYEQYF
TGTGCCACCAGCAATCAAATAGGGAATGGGTACGAGCAGTACTTC
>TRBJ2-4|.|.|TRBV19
CASATWGEAKNIQYF
TGTGCCAGTGCCACCTGGGGCGAAGCCAAAAACATTCAGTACTTC
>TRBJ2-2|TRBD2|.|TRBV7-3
CASSLAGGGTGELFF
TGTGCCAGCAGCCTAGCGGGGGGCGGCACCGGGGAGCTGTTTTTT
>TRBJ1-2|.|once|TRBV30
CAWSVHGGRSGYTF
TGTGCCTGGAGTGTACATGGAGGCCGGAGTGGCTACACCTTC
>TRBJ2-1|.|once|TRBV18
CASSGTYTVDPYNEQFF
TGTGCCAGCTCAGGTACTTACACAGTTGATCCCTACAATGAGCAGTTCTTC
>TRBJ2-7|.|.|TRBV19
CASSIDLWSGQYF
TGTGCCAGTAGTATAGATCTGTGGAGCGGGCAGTACTTC
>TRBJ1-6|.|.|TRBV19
CASSIGPGGNSPLHF
TGTGCCAGTAGTATCGGCCCAGGCGGTAATTCACCCCTCCACTTT
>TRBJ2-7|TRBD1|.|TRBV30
CAWSWGTVPPYEQYF
TGTGCCTGGAGTTGGGGGACAGTACCACCCTACGAGCAGTACTTC
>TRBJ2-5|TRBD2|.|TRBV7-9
CASSLGLAGETQYF
TGTGCCAGCAGCTTGGGACTAGCGGGGGAGACCCAGTACTTC
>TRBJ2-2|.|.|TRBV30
CAWSDSAGELFF
TGTGCCTGGAGTGATAGTGCCGGGGAGCTGTTTTTT
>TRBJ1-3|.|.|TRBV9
CASSAPGGNTIYF
TGTGCCAGCAGCGCCCCTGGTGGAAACACCATATATTTT
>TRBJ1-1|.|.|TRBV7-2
CASSGRVWATEAFF
TGTGCCAGCAGCGGGAGGGTCTGGGCCACTGAAGCTTTCTTT
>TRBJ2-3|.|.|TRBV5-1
CASRTQGSTDTQYF
TGCGCCAGCAGGACTCAGGGTAGCACAGATACGCAGTATTTT
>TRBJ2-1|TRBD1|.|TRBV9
CASSVGAGQGSNEQFF
TGTGCCAGCAGCGTAGGAGCAGGACAGGGCTCCAATGAGCAGTTCTTC
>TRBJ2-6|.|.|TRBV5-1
CASSPDGANVLTF
TGCGCCAGCAGCCCGGACGGGGCCAACGTCCTGACTTTC
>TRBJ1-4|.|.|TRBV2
CASSEGTGPIGKLFF
TGTGCCAGCAGTGAAGGTACAGGTCCCATTGGAAAACTGTTTTTT
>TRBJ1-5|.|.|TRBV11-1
CASSLGINQPQHF
TGTGCCAGCAGCTTAGGGATCAATCAGCCCCAGCATTTT
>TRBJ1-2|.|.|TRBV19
CASNEVAGTKDYGYTF
TGTGCCAGTAATGAGGTAGCAGGGACGAAAGACTATGGCTACACCTTC
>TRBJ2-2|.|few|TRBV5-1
CASSPRQGEDMGELFF
TGCGCCAGCAGCCCCCGCCAAGGGGAAGATATGGGGGAGCTGTTTTTT
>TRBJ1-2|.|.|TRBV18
CASSPPRPDGYTF
TGTGCCAGCTCACCACCTCGTCCAGATGGCTACACCTTC
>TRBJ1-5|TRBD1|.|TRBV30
CAWRGTGFNQPQHF
TGTGCCTGGAGGGGGACAGGTTTCAATCAGCCCCAGCATTTT
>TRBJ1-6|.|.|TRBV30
CAWSPRPRSPLHF
TGTGCCTGGAGTCCCCGCCCGCGATCACCCCTCCACTTT
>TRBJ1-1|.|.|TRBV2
CASKRASNTEAFF
TGTGCCAGCAAAAGGGCGTCGAACACTGAAGCTTTCTTT
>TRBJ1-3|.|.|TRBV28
CASSLGEAGNTIYF
TGTGCCAGCAGTTTGGGGGAAGCTGGAAACACCATATATTTT
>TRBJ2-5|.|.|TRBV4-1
CASSQGGTPEETQYF
TGCGCCAGCAGCCAAGGTGGGACACCTGAAGAGACCCAGTACTTC
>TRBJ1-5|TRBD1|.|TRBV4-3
CASSQDRGSNQPQHF
TGCGCCAGCAGCCAAGACAGGGGGAGCAATCAGCCCCAGCATTTT
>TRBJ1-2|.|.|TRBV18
CASSPGDGYGYTF
TGTGCCAGCTCACCAGGGGACGGCTATGGCTACACCTTC
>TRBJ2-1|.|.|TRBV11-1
CASSLWTGGEQFF
TGTGCCAGCAGCCTATGGACTGGAGGTGAGCAGTTCTTC
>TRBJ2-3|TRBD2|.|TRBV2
CASSLHRTSGADTQYF
TGTGCCAGCAGTCTCCACCGGACTAGCGGGGCAGATACGCAGTATTTT
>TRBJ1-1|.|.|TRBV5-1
CASSLETGRWNTEAFF
TGCGCCAGCAGCTTGGAAACGGGACGGTGGAACACTGAAGCTTTCTTT
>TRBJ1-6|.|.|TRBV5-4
CASSLDAGDNSPLHF
TGTGCCAGCAGCTTGGATGCAGGGGATAATTCACCCCTCCACTTT
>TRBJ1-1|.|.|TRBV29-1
CSAYDIPQAFF
TGCAGCGCATATGACATTCCCCAGGCTTTCTTT
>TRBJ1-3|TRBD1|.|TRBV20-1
CSASDRGGGNTIYF
TGCAGTGCTAGTGACAGGGGCGGTGGAAACACCATATATTTT
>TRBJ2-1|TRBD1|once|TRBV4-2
CASSQGPGQGNNEQFF
TGTGCCAGCAGCCAAGGGCCTGGACAGGGGAACAATGAGCAGTTCTTC
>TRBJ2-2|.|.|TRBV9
CASSVVETGELFF
TGTGCCAGCAGCGTAGTCGAGACCGGGGAGCTGTTTTTT
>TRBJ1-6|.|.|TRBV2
CASRGSQGNSPLHF
TGTGCCAGCAGGGGATCACAGGGTAACTCACCCCTCCACTTT
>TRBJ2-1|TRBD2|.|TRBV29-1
CSVKTSGSNEQFF
TGCAGCGTGAAGACTAGCGGGAGTAATGAGCAGTTCTTC
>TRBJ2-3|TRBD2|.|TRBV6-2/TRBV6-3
CASSYELASGGLGTSTDTQYF
TGTGCCAGCAGTTACGAGTTGGCTAGCGGGGGCCTCGGAACTTCCACAGATACGCAGTATTTT
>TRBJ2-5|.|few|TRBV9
CASSASREETQYF
TGTGCCAGCAGCGCCTCCAGGGAGGAGACCCAGTACTTC
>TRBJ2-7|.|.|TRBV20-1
CSASVGTLAYEQYF
TGCAGTGCTAGTGTCGGGACCCTTGCTTACGAGCAGTACTTC
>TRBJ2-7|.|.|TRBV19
CASSIDSAAYEQYF
TGTGCCAGTAGTATTGACTCGGCCGCCTACGAGCAGTACTTC
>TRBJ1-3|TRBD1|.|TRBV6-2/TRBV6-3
CASSARQGGSGNTIYF
TGTGCCAGCAGCGCGCGGCAGGGGGGCTCTGGAAACACCATATATTTT
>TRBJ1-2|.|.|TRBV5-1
CASSEGDYGYTF
TGCGCCAGCAGTGAGGGGGACTATGGCTACACCTTC
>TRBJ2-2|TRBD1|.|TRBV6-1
CASSELQGAPGELFF
TGTGCCAGCAGTGAACTACAGGGGGCTCCCGGGGAGCTGTTTTTT
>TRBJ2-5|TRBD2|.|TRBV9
CASSVGSGGVGETQYF
TGTGCCAGCAGCGTAGGTAGCGGGGGGGTAGGAGAGACCCAGTACTTC
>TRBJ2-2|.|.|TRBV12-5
CASGLFGTGELFF
TGTGCTAGTGGTTTGTTCGGCACCGGGGAGCTGTTTTTT
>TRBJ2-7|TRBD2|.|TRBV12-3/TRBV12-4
CASRLGLASEQYF
TGTGCCAGCAGACTGGGACTAGCGAGTGAGCAGTACTTC
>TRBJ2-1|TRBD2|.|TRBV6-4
CASSDSTSGGANEQFF
TGTGCCAGCAGTGACTCGACTAGCGGGGGGGCCAATGAGCAGTTCTTC
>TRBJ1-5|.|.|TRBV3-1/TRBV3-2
CASSQEYMNQPQHF
TGTGCCAGCAGCCAAGAGTATATGAATCAGCCCCAGCATTTT
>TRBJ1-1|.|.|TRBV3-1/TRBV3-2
CASSQGQWEAFF
TGTGCCAGCAGCCAAGGGCAGTGGGAAGCTTTCTTT
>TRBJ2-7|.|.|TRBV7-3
CASSPGGAGAYEQYF
TGTGCCAGCAGCCCTGGGGGGGCCGGTGCCTACGAGCAGTACTTC
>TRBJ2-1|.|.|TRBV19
CASSIAAAHRHEQFF
TGTGCCAGTAGTATAGCCGCCGCCCACCGGCATGAGCAGTTCTTC
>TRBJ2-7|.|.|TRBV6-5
CASSLGGRLDEQYF
TGTGCCAGCAGTTTAGGGGGAAGGTTAGACGAGCAGTACTTC
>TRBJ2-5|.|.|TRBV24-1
CATSVPDGRETQYF
TGTGCCACCAGTGTCCCGGACGGCCGGGAGACCCAGTACTTC
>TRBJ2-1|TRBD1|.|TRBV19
CASSTQGSYNEQFF
TGTGCCAGTAGTACACAGGGGTCCTACAATGAGCAGTTCTTC
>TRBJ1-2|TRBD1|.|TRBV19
CASSIDKGTGGSRGYTF
TGTGCCAGTAGTATAGATAAAGGGACAGGGGGCTCTCGTGGCTACACCTTC
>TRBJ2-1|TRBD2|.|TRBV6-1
CASSEYASGRGNYNEQFF
TGTGCCAGCAGTGAGTATGCTAGCGGCCGGGGGAACTACAATGAGCAGTTCTTC
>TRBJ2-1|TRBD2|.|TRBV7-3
CASSPVGLAGWDEQFF
TGTGCCAGCAGCCCCGTCGGACTAGCGGGGTGGGATGAGCAGTTCTTC
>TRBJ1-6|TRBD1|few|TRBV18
CASSPPEATGGKSLHF
TGTGCCAGCTCACCACCCGAGGCAACAGGGGGCAAGTCCCTCCACTTT